A selection of T cell receptor beta chains follows, all from one sample in a study of cytomegalovirus exposure and HLA in healthy donors. Measured with immunoSEQ multiplex PCR; TCRdb has only the in-frame clones, and not every one. The data show 50,000 to 80,000 clones, 85% to 95% seen once. The sample consisted of PBMCs. Receptors originate from a woman aged 18-29 years in good health and CMV-seropositive. The CDR3 runs from the conserved cysteine through the conserved F or W. The D gene is left open where the match is weak. Rows may omit the clone size; those that give it use once, few, many or a size class.

v_gene	j_gene	d_gene	abundance	CDR3aa	CDR3nt
TRBV28	TRBJ2-7	TRBD1	-	CASRPQNRGLLYEQYF	TGTGCCAGCAGACCACAAAACAGGGGGCTACTCTACGAGCAGTACTTC
TRBV27	TRBJ1-6	TRBD1	-	CASSSLGTGVTTPLHF	TGTGCCAGCAGTTCTCTTGGGACAGGGGTCACGACACCCCTCCACTTT
TRBV5-6	TRBJ2-7	TRBD2	-	CASSLGKGGPYEQYF	TGTGCCAGCAGCTTGGGGAAGGGAGGGCCCTACGAGCAGTACTTC
TRBV4-2	TRBJ1-2	-	-	CASSQDPTEPYGYTF	TGTGCCAGCAGCCAAGATCCGACAGAACCCTATGGCTACACCTTC
TRBV6-1	TRBJ2-5	TRBD1	once	CASRSDRGEETQYF	TGTGCCAGCAGGTCGGACAGGGGAGAGGAGACCCAGTACTTC
TRBV6-5	TRBJ1-3	-	-	CATNGRGTGNTIYF	TGTGCCACCAACGGTCGGGGGACTGGAAACACCATATATTTT
TRBV7-2	TRBJ2-2	-	-	CASSFTPGAGELFF	TGTGCCAGCAGCTTTACTCCGGGAGCCGGGGAGCTGTTTTTT
TRBV7-6	TRBJ2-6	TRBD1	-	CASSLLGRDSAPSGANVLTF	TGTGCCAGCAGCTTATTGGGAAGGGACAGCGCTCCATCTGGGGCCAACGTCCTGACTTTC
TRBV5-1	TRBJ2-3	-	-	CASSDRDTLKRTQYF	TGCGCCAGCAGCGACCGGGACACACTCAAGCGTACGCAGTATTTT
TRBV9	TRBJ2-1	TRBD2	-	CASSPSGTSAINEQFF	TGTGCCAGCAGCCCATCCGGGACTAGCGCTATCAATGAGCAGTTCTTC
TRBV29-1	TRBJ1-3	-	-	CSVEGTIDPFSGNTIYF	TGCAGCGTAGAAGGGACAATAGACCCCTTCTCTGGAAACACCATATATTTT
TRBV10-2	TRBJ2-1	TRBD2	few	CASSESGSGRPYNEQFF	TGCGCCAGCAGTGAGTCGGGTAGCGGGAGGCCCTACAATGAGCAGTTCTTC
TRBV15	TRBJ1-1	TRBD1	-	CATSRETGVLTEAFF	TGTGCCACCAGCAGAGAAACAGGGGTTCTCACTGAAGCTTTCTTT
TRBV7-9	TRBJ2-3	-	-	CASSLTLGSADTQYF	TGTGCCAGCAGCTTAACACTAGGTTCAGCAGATACGCAGTATTTT
TRBV28	TRBJ2-4	-	once	CASSLGGFGKNIQYF	TGTGCCAGCAGTTTGGGGGGTTTTGGCAAAAACATTCAGTACTTC
TRBV9	TRBJ2-1	-	-	CASSVAPTPVPYNEQFF	TGTGCCAGCAGCGTAGCCCCTACGCCGGTCCCCTACAATGAGCAGTTCTTC
TRBV7-2	TRBJ1-4	TRBD1	-	CASSLDRGFIEKLFF	TGTGCCAGCAGCTTAGACAGGGGGTTCATAGAAAAACTGTTTTTT
TRBV5-5	TRBJ1-2	TRBD1	-	CASSLGTGRANYGYTF	TGTGCCAGCAGCTTGGGGACAGGGCGAGCTAACTATGGCTACACCTTC
TRBV13	TRBJ2-5	TRBD2	-	CASSGLAGGRFRETQYF	TGTGCCAGCAGTGGACTAGCGGGGGGTCGATTTCGGGAGACCCAGTACTTC
TRBV9	TRBJ1-3	-	once	CASSVGQTPGNTIYF	TGTGCCAGCAGCGTAGGACAGACCCCTGGAAACACCATATATTTT
TRBV2	TRBJ2-7	-	-	CASSGETPTYEQYF	TGTGCCAGCAGTGGCGAGACTCCGACCTACGAGCAGTACTTC
TRBV6-4	TRBJ2-1	-	-	CASSDVGGPYNEQFF	TGTGCCAGCAGTGACGTCGGCGGGCCTTACAATGAGCAGTTCTTC
TRBV11-2	TRBJ1-2	-	-	CASSQGLDYGYTF	TGTGCCAGCAGCCAGGGGTTGGACTATGGCTACACCTTC
TRBV15	TRBJ1-4	-	-	CATSRMTGRDEKLFF	TGTGCCACCAGCAGGATGACAGGCCGAGATGAAAAACTGTTTTTT
TRBV4-2	TRBJ1-2	-	-	CASSQEGEGRDGYTF	TGTGCCAGCAGCCAAGAAGGTGAGGGGCGGGACGGCTACACCTTC
TRBV7-9	TRBJ2-3	TRBD1	once	CASSTQTGYPTDTQYF	TGTGCCAGCAGCACCCAGACAGGGTACCCCACAGATACGCAGTATTTT
TRBV5-1	TRBJ2-1	TRBD2	-	CASSDTGLGSYNEQFF	TGCGCCAGCAGCGATACCGGACTAGGGTCCTACAATGAGCAGTTCTTC
TRBV5-6	TRBJ2-5	-	-	CASSAWEYQETQYF	TGTGCCAGCAGCGCGTGGGAGTACCAAGAGACCCAGTACTTC
TRBV28	TRBJ1-2	-	-	CASNIMGAGGYTF	TGTGCCAGCAATATCATGGGGGCTGGTGGCTACACCTTC
TRBV9	TRBJ1-1	-	-	CASSVDRVAANTEAFF	TGTGCCAGCAGCGTAGACAGGGTTGCGGCTAACACTGAAGCTTTCTTT
TRBV29-1	TRBJ1-3	-	-	CALARSDGNTIYF	TGCGCCTTAGCACGGTCGGATGGAAACACCATATATTTT
TRBV5-5	TRBJ2-1	-	-	CASSLTPGPVYNEQFF	TGTGCCAGCAGCTTGACGCCGGGTCCAGTCTACAATGAGCAGTTCTTC
TRBV9	TRBJ1-3	TRBD1	-	CASSVGGQVSGNTIYF	TGTGCCAGCAGCGTGGGGGGACAGGTCTCTGGAAACACCATATATTTT
TRBV9	TRBJ2-1	TRBD2	-	CASSVIGGGAPPYNEQFF	TGTGCCAGCAGCGTAATCGGCGGGGGGGCCCCCCCCTACAATGAGCAGTTCTTC
TRBV28	TRBJ2-7	TRBD1	-	CASSPPGDSFFEEQYF	TGTGCCAGCAGTCCCCCTGGGGACAGTTTTTTTGAGGAGCAGTACTTC
TRBV27	TRBJ1-5	-	few	CASSLIGSIISNQPQHF	TGTGCCAGCAGTTTAATTGGTTCTATTATAAGCAATCAGCCCCAGCATTTT
TRBV28	TRBJ2-4	TRBD1	-	CASRPQGRNIQYF	TGTGCCAGCAGGCCACAGGGGCGAAACATTCAGTACTTC
TRBV28	TRBJ1-2	-	-	CASSLGKRGNGYTF	TGTGCCAGCAGTTTAGGTAAGCGAGGGAATGGCTACACCTTC
TRBV7-2	TRBJ2-2	-	once	CASSLRQSNTGELFF	TGTGCCAGCAGCCTACGACAGTCGAACACCGGGGAGCTGTTTTTT
TRBV29-1	TRBJ1-1	-	-	CSGGDGMNTEAFF	TGCAGTGGGGGGGACGGAATGAACACTGAAGCTTTCTTT
TRBV13	TRBJ2-5	-	few	CASSLVQTQETQYF	TGTGCCAGCAGCTTAGTACAGACCCAAGAGACCCAGTACTTC
TRBV29-1	TRBJ1-3	-	-	CSVEHGDSGNTIYF	TGCAGCGTTGAACACGGGGACTCTGGAAACACCATATATTTT
TRBV4-3	TRBJ2-3	-	once	CASSQDPADTDTQYF	TGCGCCAGCAGCCAAGATCCAGCGGACACAGATACGCAGTATTTT
TRBV10-3	TRBJ2-3	TRBD1	-	CAISVPGQGDTQYF	TGTGCCATCAGCGTACCGGGACAGGGGGATACGCAGTATTTT
TRBV2	TRBJ2-7	TRBD1	-	CASSTTGDSYEQYF	TGTGCCAGCAGCACGACAGGGGACTCCTACGAGCAGTACTTC
TRBV14	TRBJ1-1	TRBD1	-	CASSLRQGKAFF	TGTGCCAGCAGCCTCCGACAGGGGAAAGCTTTCTTT
TRBV27	TRBJ2-3	TRBD2	-	CASSRTSGGTDTQYF	TGTGCCAGCAGTAGGACTAGCGGGGGCACAGATACGCAGTATTTT
TRBV2	TRBJ1-5	TRBD1	-	CASNPDREDQPQHF	TGTGCCAGCAATCCGGACAGGGAAGATCAGCCCCAGCATTTT
TRBV27	TRBJ2-7	TRBD1	-	CASRGQATYEQYF	TGTGCCAGCAGGGGACAGGCCACCTACGAGCAGTACTTC
TRBV18	TRBJ1-2	-	-	CASSPRQNNYGYTF	TGTGCCAGCTCACCTAGACAGAATAACTATGGCTACACCTTC
TRBV2	TRBJ1-3	-	-	CASTGTSSGNTIYF	TGTGCCAGCACCGGTACGAGCTCTGGAAACACCATATATTTT
TRBV4-2	TRBJ2-7	TRBD2	few	CASSQEHGGYYEQYF	TGTGCCAGCAGCCAAGAACACGGGGGGTACTACGAGCAGTACTTC